This T cell receptor beta chain was identified during a study of blood T cell repertoires in COVID-19. The method was immunoSEQ multiplex PCR; TCRdb's version includes in-frame clones alone and lacks a portion of them. The sample contains roughly 76,000 clones, about nine tenths of which appear only once. The CDR3 contains 13 residues. Germline-derived CDR1 and CDR2 are SGHAT and FQNNGV. The V gene lost 4 bases and the J gene lost 3 bases, with 9 bases spanning the gap. The rearrangement uses TRBV11-2 and TRBJ1-1; D not certain. The receptor comes from a man aged 45-60 years with acute or convalescent COVID-19. The sample comprised peripheral blood. In DNA form, the CDR3 reads TGTGCCAGCAGCTCAGCGGGTGACACTGAAGCTTTCTTT. Protein: CASSSAGDTEAFF.